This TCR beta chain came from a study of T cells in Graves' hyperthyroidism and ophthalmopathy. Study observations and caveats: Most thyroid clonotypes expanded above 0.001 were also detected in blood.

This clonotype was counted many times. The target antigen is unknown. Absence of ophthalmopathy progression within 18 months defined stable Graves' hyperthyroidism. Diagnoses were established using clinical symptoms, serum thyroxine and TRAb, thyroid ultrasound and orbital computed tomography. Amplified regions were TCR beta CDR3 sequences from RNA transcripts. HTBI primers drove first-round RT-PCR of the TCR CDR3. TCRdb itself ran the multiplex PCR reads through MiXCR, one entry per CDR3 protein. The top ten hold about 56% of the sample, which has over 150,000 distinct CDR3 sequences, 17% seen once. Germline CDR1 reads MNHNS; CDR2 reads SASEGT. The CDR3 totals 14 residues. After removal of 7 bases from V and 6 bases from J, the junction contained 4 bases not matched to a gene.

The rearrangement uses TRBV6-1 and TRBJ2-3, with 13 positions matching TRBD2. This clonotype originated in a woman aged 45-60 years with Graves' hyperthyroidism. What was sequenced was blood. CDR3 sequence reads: CASIETSGGDTQYF. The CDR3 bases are TGTGCCAGCATCGAGACTAGCGGGGGGGATACGCAGTATTTT.